These 2 T cell receptor beta chains originate from one sample sequenced in a study of T-cell reconstitution after alpha-beta-depleted transplantation in children. Preparation of the TCRbeta library used unique molecular identifiers. MiXCR, run by TCRdb on the PCR reads, gives a single entry per CDR3 protein. The sample contains approximately 150,000 distinct CDR3 sequences, about 8.8% of which appear only once. Sequences were derived from PBMCs, mostly from graft donor cells, sampled 180 days after TCRalphabeta/CD19-depleted stem cell transplant. These receptor sequences come from a female patient aged 2-9 years who had a stem cell transplant for congenital amegakaryocytic thrombocytopenia, so the T cells may come from the graft donor.

V usage is TRBV7-6 and J usage is TRBJ2-7; TRBD2 matches 7 bases. CDR1 is SGHVS, CDR2 FNYEAQ, per germline. The CDR3 consists of 13 residues. J lost 2 bases, V lost 6 bases, and 4 bases had no gene match. The CDR3 DNA sequence: TGTGCCAGCAGGAGCGGGGAGACCTACGAGCAGTACTTC. This sequence encodes CASRSGETYEQYF. The whole variable domain, filled in from reference TRBV7-6 and TRBJ2-7, reads GAGVSQSPRYKVTKRGQDVALRCDPISGHVSLYWYRQALGQGPEFLTYFNYEAQQDKSGLPNDRFSAERPEGSISTLTIQRTEQRDSAMYRCASRSGETYEQYFGPGTRLTVT.

This clonotype was detected only a few times. The V and J genes are TRBV20-1 and TRBJ2-5; 9 bases agree with TRBD2. The V gene's germline CDR1 is DFQATT and CDR2 SNEGSKA (reference sequence). The V gene end was trimmed by 0 bases and the J gene end by 3 bases; junction bases not matched to a gene: 5. CDR3 length: 15 residues. The CDR3, as DNA: TGCAGTGCTAGAGATCTGGTAGCGGGAGAAGAGACCCAGTACTTC. It codes for CSARDLVAGEETQYF.